This T cell receptor beta chain was sequenced in a study of CD4 and CD8 cells across lung adenocarcinoma regions. Donors had localized lung adenocarcinoma, a non-small cell lung cancer. From germline, CDR1 is MNHNS and CDR2 SASEGT. The CDR3 consists of 16 residues. One entry per CDR3 protein results from TCRdb running MiXCR on the PCR reads. The sample lists 13,000 or so distinct CDR3 sequences; about 48% were seen once. Regarding this clonotype: The junction shows a germline mismatch at one end, possibly a read error.

V and J are TRBV6-1 and TRBJ2-5, with D possibly called TRBD1 or TRBD2 (5 bases each). Sequencing was performed on CD4+ T cells from the center of a lung tumor. This receptor was identified in a male donor with lung adenocarcinoma. The CD4 and CD8 labels of this study may be unreliable. CDR3 in DNA: TGTGCCAGCAGCGAAGCGTTGGGGGTAGGGGTAGAGGCGCAGTACTTC. As protein: CASSEALGVGVEAQYF.